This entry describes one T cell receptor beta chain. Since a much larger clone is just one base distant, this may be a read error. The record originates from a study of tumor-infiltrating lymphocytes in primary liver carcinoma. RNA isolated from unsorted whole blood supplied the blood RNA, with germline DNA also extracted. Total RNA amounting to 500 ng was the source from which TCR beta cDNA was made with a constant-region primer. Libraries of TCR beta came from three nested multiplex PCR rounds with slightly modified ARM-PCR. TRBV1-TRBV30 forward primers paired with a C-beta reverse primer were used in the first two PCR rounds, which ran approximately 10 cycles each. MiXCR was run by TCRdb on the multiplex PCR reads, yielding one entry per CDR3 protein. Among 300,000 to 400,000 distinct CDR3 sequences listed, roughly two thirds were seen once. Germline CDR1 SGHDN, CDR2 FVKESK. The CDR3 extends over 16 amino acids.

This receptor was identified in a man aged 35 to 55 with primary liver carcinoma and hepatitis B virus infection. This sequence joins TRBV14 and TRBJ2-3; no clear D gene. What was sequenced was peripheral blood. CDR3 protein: CASSQGIRPSSDTQFF. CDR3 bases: TGTGCCAGCAGCCAAGGAATTAGGCCCTCATCGGATACGCAGTTTTTT.